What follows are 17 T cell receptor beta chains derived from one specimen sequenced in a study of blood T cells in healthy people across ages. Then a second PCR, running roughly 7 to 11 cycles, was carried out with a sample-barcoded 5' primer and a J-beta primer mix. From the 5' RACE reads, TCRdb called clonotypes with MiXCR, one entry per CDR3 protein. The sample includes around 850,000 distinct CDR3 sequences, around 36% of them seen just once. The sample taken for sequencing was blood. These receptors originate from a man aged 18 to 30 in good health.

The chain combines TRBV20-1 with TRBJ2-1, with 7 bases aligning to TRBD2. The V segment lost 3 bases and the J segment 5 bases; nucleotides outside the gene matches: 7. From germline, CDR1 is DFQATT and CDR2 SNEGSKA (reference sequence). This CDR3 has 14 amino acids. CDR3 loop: CSARFLAGNNEQFF. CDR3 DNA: TGCAGTGCTAGGTTCTTAGCGGGTAACAATGAGCAGTTCTTC.

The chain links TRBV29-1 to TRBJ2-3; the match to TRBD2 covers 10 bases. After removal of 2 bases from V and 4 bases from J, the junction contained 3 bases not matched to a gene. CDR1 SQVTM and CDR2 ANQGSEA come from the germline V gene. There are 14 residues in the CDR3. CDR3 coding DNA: TGCAGCGTTGAACAGCGGGGGGGACCAGATACGCAGTATTTT. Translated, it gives CSVEQRGGPDTQYF.

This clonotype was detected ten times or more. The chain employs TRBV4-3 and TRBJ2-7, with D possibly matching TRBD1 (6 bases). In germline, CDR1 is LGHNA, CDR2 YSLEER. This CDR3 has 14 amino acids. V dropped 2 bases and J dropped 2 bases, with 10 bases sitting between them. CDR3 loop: CASSQLPGAYEQYF. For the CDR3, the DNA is TGCGCCAGCAGCCAACTCCCAGGGGCCTACGAGCAGTACTTC.

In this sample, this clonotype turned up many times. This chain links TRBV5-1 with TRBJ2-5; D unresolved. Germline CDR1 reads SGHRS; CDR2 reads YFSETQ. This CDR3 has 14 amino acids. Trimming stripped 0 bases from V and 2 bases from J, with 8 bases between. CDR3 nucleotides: TGCGCCAGCAGCTTGGAGGGTAGACAAGAGACCCAGTACTTC. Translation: CASSLEGRQETQYF.

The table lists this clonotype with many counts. The chain's CDR3 is CAWSVGRALQGYTF. The DNA for the CDR3 is TGTGCCTGGAGTGTGGGACGGGCCCTCCAAGGCTACACCTTC. The J gene is TRBJ1-2, the V gene TRBV30; the D gene is possibly TRBD1 (5 bases). Deletions cut 0 bases from V and 8 bases from J, with 16 bases between. From germline, CDR1 is GTSNPN and CDR2 SVGIG (reference sequence). The CDR3 is made up of 14 amino acids.

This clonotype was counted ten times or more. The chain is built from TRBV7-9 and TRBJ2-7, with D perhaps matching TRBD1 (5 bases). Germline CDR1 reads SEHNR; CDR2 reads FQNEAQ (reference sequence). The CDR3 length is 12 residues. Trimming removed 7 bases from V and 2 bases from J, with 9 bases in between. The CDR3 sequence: CASTQVTYEQYF. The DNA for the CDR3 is TGTGCCAGCACACAGGTTACCTACGAGCAGTACTTC.

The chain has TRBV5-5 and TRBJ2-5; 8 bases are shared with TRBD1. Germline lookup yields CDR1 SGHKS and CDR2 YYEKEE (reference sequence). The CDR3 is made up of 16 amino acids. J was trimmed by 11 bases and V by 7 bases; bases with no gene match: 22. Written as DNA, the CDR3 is TGTGCCAGCTTCCCGCAGGGGGCTTTTGTTGGGGATGAGCAGTACTTC. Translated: CASFPQGAFVGDEQYF.

The CDR3 reads CASSLESANYGYTF. CDR3 nucleotide sequence: TGCGCCAGCAGCTTGGAGTCGGCAAACTATGGCTACACCTTC. This chain links TRBV5-1 with TRBJ1-2; D is uncertain. The V end was cut by 0 bases, the J end by 2 bases, with 8 bases between. Germline CDR1 SGHRS, CDR2 YFSETQ. The CDR3 has 14 residues.

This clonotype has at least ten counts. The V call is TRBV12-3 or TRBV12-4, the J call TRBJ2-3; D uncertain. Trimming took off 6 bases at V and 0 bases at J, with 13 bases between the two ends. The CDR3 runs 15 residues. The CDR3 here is CASRPDGASTDTQYF. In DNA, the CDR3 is TGTGCCAGCAGACCCGACGGAGCTAGCACAGATACGCAGTATTTT.

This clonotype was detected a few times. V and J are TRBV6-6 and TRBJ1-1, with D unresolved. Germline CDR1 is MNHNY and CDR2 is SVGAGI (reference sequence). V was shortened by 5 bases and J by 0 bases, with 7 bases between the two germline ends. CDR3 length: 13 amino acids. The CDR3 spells CASSVSMNTEAFF. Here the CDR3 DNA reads TGTGCCAGCAGTGTGTCCATGAACACTGAAGCTTTCTTT.

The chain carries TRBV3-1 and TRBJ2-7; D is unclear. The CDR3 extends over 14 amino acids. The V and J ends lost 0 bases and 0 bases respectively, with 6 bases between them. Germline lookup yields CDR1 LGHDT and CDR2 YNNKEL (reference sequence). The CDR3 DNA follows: TGTGCCAGCAGCCAAGACCTGGTCTCCTACGAGCAGTACTTC. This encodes CASSQDLVSYEQYF.

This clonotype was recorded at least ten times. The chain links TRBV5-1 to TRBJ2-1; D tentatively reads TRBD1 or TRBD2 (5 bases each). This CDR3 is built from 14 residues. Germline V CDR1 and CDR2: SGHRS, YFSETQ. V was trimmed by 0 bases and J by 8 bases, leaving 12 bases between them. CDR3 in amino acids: CASSLARESDEQFF. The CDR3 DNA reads TGCGCCAGCAGCTTGGCCAGGGAGAGCGATGAGCAGTTCTTC.

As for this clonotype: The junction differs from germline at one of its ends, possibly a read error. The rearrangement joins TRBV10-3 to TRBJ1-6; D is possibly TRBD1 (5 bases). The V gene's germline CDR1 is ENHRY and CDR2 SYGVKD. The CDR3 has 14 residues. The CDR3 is CAISAQGGNSPPHF. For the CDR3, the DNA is TGTGCCATCAGTGCTCAGGGCGGTAATTCACCCCCCCACTTT.

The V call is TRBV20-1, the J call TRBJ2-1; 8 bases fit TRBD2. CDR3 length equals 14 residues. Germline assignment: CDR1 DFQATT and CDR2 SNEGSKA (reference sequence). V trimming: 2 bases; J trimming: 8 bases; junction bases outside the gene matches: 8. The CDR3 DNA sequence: TGCAGTGCTAGAATCCAGCGGGGGTTCGATGAGCAGTTCTTC. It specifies CSARIQRGFDEQFF.

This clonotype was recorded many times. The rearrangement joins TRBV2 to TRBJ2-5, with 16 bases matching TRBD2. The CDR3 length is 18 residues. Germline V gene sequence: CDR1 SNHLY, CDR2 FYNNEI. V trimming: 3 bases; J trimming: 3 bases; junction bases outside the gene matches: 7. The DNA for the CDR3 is TGTGCCAGCAGTGACTCCCCCGGGACTAGCGGGGGGGAAGAGACCCAGTACTTC. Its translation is CASSDSPGTSGGEETQYF.

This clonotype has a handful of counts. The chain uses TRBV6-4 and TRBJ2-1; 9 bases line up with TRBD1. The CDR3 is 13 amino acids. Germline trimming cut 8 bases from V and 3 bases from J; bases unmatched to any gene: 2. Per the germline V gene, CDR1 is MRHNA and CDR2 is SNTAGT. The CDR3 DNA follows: TGTGCCAGCCGGGACAGGGACTACAATGAGCAGTTCTTC. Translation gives CASRDRDYNEQFF.

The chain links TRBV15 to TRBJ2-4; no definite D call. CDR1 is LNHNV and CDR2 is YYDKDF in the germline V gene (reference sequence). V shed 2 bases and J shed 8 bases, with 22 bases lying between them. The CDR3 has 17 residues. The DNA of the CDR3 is TGTGCCACCAGCAGATCCAGCCTAGTCGTGGCTGTGGACATTCAGTACTTC. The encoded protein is CATSRSSLVVAVDIQYF.